This T cell receptor beta chain was identified during a study of CD8 T cells in Susac syndrome. Findings and caveats of the study: It was acknowledged in the study that the number of individuals who were included in its TCR sequencing and HLA analysis was relatively small.

A word on this clonotype: The antigen remains undetermined.

Random hexamers served to reverse transcribe roughly 0.5 to 1 ug RNA. The immunoSEQ assay covered 54 Vbeta and 13 Jbeta segments for CDR3. TCRdb ran MiXCR on the immunoSEQ multiplex PCR reads and lists one entry per CDR3 protein. The table records approximately 190,000 distinct CDR3 sequences, nearly 95% of them present only once. The CDR3 is 14 residues long. The germline V gene has CDR1 MNHEY and CDR2 SVGAGI. Trimming removed 2 bases from V and 4 bases from J, with 12 bases in between. Sequencing of TCR beta covered CD8+ and CD4+ T cells obtained from blood. V usage is TRBV6-5 and J usage is TRBJ2-7, with D hard to call. The sample was CD4+ T cells from PBMCs. This receptor was obtained from a human donor with multiple sclerosis. The CDR3 DNA is TGTGCCAGCAGTTACGGGCCTGCGCTGTACGAGCAGTACTTC. Its translation: CASSYGPALYEQYF.